This TCR beta chain was documented in a study of shared clonotypes between healthy human individuals. Study information: A couple of women and a few men aged 18 to 49 made up the donors. CD4 naive cells filled three plates per donor, CD4 memory three, CD8 naive two and CD8 memory one.

Authors' methods: Filtering differed for immunoSEQ, which gave only junction sequences without quality scores. The protocol was immunoSEQ multiplex PCR, while the TCRdb copy is restricted to in-frame clones and leaves out a portion. V, J and clone size derive from that table, while D and trimming were established from the DNA sequence. This table holds hundreds of thousands of clones, 85% to 95% found once. Terminally differentiated effector memory CD45RA+ cells were left out of the naive CD8 fraction, which was CD45RO-negative and positively selected for CCR7. J lost 4 bases, V lost 2 bases, and 4 bases had no gene match. This CDR3 has 14 residues. Germline V gives CDR1 SGHNT, CDR2 YYREEE (reference sequence).

This chain links TRBV5-4 with TRBJ2-5; 8 bases are a match to TRBD1. The specimen was naive CD8+ T cells sorted from blood. This TCR was sampled from a young woman in good health. CDR3 residues: CASSFGQGGETQYF. The CDR3 bases are TGTGCCAGCAGCTTCGGACAGGGAGGAGAGACCCAGTACTTC.